The clone carrying this T cell receptor (beta chain) was recorded once. Trimming took 4 bases from V and 5 from J; bases not matched to a gene: 4. Germline V gene data show CDR1 as SGHAT and CDR2 as FQNNGV. The CDR3 totals 15 residues. This sample stems from a study of tumor-infiltrating lymphocytes in localized non-small cell lung cancer. The assay was immunoSEQ multiplex PCR, and TCRdb's table has in-frame clones only and misses some. The data show 13,000 or so clones, 85% to 90% seen once. This receptor was taken from a human donor with non-small cell lung cancer. This sequence joins TRBV11-2 and TRBJ2-1; 11 bases agree with TRBD2. Input material: lung tumor tissue. In DNA, the CDR3 is TGTGCCAGCAGCTATCTAGCGGGAGGAAACAATGAGCAGTTCTTC. Translating gives CASSYLAGGNNEQFF.